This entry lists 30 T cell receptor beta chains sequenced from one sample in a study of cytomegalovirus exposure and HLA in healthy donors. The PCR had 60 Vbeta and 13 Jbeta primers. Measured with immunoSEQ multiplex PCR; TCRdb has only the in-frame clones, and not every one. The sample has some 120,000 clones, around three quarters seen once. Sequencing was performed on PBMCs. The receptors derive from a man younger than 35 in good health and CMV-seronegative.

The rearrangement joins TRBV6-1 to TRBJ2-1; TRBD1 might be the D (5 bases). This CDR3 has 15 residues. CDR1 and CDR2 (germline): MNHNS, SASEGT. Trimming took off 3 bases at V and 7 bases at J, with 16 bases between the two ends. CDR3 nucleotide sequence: TGTGCCAGCAGTGAGTTAGGGGTTGGGCCAAATGAGCAGTTCTTC. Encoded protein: CASSELGVGPNEQFF.

CDR3 region: CASSQATSSGKSYNEQFF. CDR3 DNA: TGCGCCAGCAGCCAAGCTACCTCTAGCGGGAAATCCTACAATGAGCAGTTCTTC. The chain couples TRBV4-1 to TRBJ2-1, with 9 bases identical to TRBD2. After removal of 1 base from V and 1 base from J, the junction contained 8 bases not matched to a gene. The germline V gene encodes CDR1 MGHRA and CDR2 YSYEKL. This CDR3 is built from 18 residues.

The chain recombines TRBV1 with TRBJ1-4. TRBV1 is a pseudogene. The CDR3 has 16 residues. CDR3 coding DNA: TGCACCAGCAGCCAACTCATGGGAGGGGAACGGGAAAAACTGTTTTTT. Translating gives CTSSQLMGGEREKLFF.

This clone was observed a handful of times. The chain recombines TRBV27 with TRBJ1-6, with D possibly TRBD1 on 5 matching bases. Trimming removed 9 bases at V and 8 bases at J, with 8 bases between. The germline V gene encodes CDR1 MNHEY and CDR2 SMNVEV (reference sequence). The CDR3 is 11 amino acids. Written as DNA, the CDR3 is TGTGCCAGTGGACACGATTCACCCCTCCACTTT. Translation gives CASGHDSPLHF.

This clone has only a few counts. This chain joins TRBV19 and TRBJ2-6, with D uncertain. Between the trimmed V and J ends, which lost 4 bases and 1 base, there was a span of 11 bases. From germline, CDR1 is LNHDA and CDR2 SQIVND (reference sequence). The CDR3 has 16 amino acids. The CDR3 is CASSRASNSGANVLTF. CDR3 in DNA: TGTGCCAGTAGTAGGGCATCCAATTCTGGGGCCAACGTCCTGACTTTC.

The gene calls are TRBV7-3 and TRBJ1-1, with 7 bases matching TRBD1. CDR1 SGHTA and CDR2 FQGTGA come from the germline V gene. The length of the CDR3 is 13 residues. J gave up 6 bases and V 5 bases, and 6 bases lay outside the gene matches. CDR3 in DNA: TGTGCCAGCAGCCAGACAGGGTTCGCTGAAGCTTTCTTT. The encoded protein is CASSQTGFAEAFF. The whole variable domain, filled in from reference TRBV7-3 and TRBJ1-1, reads GAGVSQTPSNKVTEKGKYVELRCDPISGHTALYWYRQSLGQGPEFLIYFQGTGAADDSGLPNDRFFAVRPEGSVSTLKIQRTERGDSAVYLCASSQTGFAEAFFGQGTRLTVV.

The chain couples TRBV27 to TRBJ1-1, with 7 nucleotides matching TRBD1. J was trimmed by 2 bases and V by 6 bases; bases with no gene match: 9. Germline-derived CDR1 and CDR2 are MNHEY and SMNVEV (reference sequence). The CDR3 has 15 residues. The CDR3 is CASSKISGGNTEAFF. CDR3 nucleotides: TGTGCCAGCAGCAAGATATCAGGGGGTAACACTGAAGCTTTCTTT.

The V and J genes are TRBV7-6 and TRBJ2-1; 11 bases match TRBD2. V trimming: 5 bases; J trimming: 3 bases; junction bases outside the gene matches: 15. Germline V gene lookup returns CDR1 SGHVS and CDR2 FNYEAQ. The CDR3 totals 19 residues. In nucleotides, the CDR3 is TGTGCCAGCAGCCCAATTTCCGGGACTAGCGGTATCGGCTACAATGAGCAGTTCTTC. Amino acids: CASSPISGTSGIGYNEQFF.

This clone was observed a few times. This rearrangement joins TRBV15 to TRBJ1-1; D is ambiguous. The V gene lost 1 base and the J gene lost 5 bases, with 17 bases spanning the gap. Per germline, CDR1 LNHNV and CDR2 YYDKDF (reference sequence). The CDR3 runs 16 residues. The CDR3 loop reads CATSRGFGSLGTEAFF. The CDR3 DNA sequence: TGTGCCACCAGCAGAGGGTTCGGGTCCCTTGGGACTGAAGCTTTCTTT.

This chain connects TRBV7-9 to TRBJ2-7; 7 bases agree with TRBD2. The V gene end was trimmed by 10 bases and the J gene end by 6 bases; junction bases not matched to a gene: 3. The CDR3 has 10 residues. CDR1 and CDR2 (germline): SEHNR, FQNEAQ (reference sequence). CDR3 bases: TGTGCCATTTCGGGGGGCGAGCAGTACTTC. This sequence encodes CAISGGEQYF. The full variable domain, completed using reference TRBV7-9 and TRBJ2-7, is DTGVSQNPRHKITKRGQNVTFRCDPISEHNRLYWYRQTLGQGPEFLTYFQNEAQLEKSRLLSDRFSAERPKGSFSTLEIQRTEQGDSAMYLCAISGGEQYFGPGTRLTVT.

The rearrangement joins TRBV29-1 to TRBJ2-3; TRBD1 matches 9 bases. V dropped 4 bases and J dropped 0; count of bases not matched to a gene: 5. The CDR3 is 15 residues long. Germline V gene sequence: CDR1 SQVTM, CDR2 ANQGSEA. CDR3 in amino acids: CSVAPTGGSTDTQYF. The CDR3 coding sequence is TGCAGCGTTGCCCCGACAGGGGGTAGCACAGATACGCAGTATTTT.

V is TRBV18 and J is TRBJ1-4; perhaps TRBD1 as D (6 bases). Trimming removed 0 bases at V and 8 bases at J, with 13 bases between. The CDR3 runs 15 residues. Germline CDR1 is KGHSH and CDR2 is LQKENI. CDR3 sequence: CASSPPGAGLEKLFF. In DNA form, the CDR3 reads TGTGCCAGCTCACCACCGGGGGCAGGGCTGGAAAAACTGTTTTTT.

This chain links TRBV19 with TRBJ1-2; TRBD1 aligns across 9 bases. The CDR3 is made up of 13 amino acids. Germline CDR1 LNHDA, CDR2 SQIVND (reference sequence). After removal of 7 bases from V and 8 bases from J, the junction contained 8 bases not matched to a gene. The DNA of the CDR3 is TGTGCCAGTACCTCACAGGGGGCAGGAGGCTACACCTTC. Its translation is CASTSQGAGGYTF.

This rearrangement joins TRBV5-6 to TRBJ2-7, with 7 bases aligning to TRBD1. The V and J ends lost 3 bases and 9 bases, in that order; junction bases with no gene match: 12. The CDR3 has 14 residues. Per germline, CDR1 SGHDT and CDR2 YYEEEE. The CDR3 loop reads CASSSPGGTTVQYV. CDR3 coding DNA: TGTGCCAGCAGCTCGCCAGGGGGTACGACTGTGCAGTACGTC.

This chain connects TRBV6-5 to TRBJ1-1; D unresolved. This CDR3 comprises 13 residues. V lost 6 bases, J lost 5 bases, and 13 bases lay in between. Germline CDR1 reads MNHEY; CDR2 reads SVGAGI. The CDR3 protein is CASSRTVKTEAFF. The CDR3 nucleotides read TGTGCCAGCAGCCGCACGGTAAAAACTGAAGCTTTCTTT.

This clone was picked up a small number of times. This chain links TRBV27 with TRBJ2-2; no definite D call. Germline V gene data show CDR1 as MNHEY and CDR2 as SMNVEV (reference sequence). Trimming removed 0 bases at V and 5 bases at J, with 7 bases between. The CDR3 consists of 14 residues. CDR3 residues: CASSLSRVTGELFF. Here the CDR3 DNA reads TGTGCCAGCAGTTTATCTCGGGTTACCGGGGAGCTGTTTTTT.

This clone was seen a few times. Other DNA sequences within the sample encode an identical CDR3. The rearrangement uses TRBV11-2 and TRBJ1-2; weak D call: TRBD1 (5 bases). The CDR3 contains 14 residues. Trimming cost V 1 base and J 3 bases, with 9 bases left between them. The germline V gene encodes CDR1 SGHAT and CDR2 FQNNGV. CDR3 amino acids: CASSLGQGDYGYTF. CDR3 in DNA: TGTGCCAGCAGCTTAGGTCAGGGTGACTATGGCTACACCTTC.

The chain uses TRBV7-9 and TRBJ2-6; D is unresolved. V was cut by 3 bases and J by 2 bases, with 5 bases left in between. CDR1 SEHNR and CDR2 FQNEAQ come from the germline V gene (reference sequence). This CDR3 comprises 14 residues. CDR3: CASSFVTGANVLTF. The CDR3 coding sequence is TGTGCCAGCAGCTTTGTCACTGGGGCCAACGTCCTGACTTTC. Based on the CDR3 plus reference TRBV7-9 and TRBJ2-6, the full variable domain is DTGVSQNPRHKITKRGQNVTFRCDPISEHNRLYWYRQTLGQGPEFLTYFQNEAQLEKSRLLSDRFSAERPKGSFSTLEIQRTEQGDSAMYLCASSFVTGANVLTFGAGSRLTVL.

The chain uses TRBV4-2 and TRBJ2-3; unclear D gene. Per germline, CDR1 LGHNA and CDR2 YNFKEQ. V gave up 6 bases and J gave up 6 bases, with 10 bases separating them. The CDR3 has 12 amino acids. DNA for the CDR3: TGTGCCAGCAGTTCAATGTTGGATACGCAGTATTTT. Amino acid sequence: CASSSMLDTQYF.

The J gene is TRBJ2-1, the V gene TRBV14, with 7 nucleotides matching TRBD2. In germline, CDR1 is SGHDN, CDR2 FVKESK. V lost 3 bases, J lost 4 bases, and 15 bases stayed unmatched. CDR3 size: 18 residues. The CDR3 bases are TGTGCCAGCAGCCATTTCGCGACAGTCGCAGCGGGATACAATGAGCAGTTCTTC. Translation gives CASSHFATVAAGYNEQFF. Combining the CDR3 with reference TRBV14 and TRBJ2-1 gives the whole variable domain EAGVTQFPSHSVIEKGQTVTLRCDPISGHDNLYWYRRVMGKEIKFLLHFVKESKQDESGMPNNRFLAERTGGTYSTLKVQPAELEDSGVYFCASSHFATVAAGYNEQFFGPGTRLTVL.

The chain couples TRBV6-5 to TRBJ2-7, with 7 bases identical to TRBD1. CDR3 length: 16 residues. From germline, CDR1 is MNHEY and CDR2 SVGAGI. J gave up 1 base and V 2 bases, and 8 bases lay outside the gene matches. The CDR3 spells CASSYRGQGVSYEQYV. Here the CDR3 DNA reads TGTGCCAGCAGTTACCGAGGGCAGGGGGTTTCCTACGAGCAGTACGTC.

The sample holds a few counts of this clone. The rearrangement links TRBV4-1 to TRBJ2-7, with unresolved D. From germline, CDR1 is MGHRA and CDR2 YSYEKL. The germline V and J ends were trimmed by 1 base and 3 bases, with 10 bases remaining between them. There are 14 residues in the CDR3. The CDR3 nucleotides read TGCGCCAGCAGCCAAGCAACAATCAACTACGAGCAGTACTTC. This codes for CASSQATINYEQYF.

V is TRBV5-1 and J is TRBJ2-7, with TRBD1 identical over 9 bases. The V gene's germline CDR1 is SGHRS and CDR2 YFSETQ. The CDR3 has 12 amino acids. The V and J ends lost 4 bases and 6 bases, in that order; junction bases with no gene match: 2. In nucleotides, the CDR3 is TGCGCCAGCAGCCCACAGGGGGCCGAGCAGTACTTC. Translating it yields CASSPQGAEQYF.

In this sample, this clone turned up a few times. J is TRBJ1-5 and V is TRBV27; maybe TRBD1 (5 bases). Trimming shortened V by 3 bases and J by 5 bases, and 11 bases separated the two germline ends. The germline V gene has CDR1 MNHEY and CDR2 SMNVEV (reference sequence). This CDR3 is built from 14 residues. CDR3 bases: TGTGCCAGCAGTTTCGGGCAGGGCCATCAGCCCCAGCATTTT. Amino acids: CASSFGQGHQPQHF.

In DNA, the CDR3 is TGTGCCAGCAGCTTAACTACTGGTTACGAGCAGTACTTC. Residues: CASSLTTGYEQYF. V is TRBV11-2 and J is TRBJ2-7; D call uncertain. The CDR3 loop spans 13 amino acids. Trimming pared 2 bases from V and 4 bases from J, leaving 9 bases between. Germline lookup yields CDR1 SGHAT and CDR2 FQNNGV.

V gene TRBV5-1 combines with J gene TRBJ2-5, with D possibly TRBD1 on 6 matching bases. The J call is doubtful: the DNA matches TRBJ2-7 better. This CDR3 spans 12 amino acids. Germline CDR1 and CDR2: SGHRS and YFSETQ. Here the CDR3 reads CASSDTGNEQYF. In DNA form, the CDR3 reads TGCGCCAGCAGCGACACAGGGAACGAGCAGTACTTC.

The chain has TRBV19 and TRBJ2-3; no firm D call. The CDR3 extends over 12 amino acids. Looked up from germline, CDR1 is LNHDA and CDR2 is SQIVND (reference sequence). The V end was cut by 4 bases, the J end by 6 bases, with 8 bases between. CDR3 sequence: CASSKSQDTQYF. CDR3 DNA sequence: TGTGCCAGTAGTAAAAGTCAGGATACGCAGTATTTT.

The CDR3 sequence is CASATGSGEKFF. The CDR3 DNA follows: TGTGCCAGTGCGACAGGGTCGGGAGAGAAGTTCTTC. The J gene is TRBJ2-1, the V gene TRBV19; perhaps TRBD1 as D (7 bases). This CDR3 region has 12 residues. Trimming left V 8 bases short and J 14 bases short, with 19 bases between. The germline CDR1 and CDR2 sequences are LNHDA and SQIVND (reference sequence).

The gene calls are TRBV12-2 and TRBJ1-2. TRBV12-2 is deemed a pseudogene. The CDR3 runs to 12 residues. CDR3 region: CASRFILDGYTF. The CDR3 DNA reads TGTGCAAGTCGCTTTATCCTTGATGGCTACACCTTC.

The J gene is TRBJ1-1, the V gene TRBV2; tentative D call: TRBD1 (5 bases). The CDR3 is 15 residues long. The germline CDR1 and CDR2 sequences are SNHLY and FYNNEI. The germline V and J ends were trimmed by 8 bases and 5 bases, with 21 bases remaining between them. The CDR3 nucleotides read TGTGCCAGCGTACGCCCCAGGGTTGGAAGGACTGAAGCTTTCTTT. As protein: CASVRPRVGRTEAFF.